Described below is a single TCR beta chain sequence and its context. Germline V gene sequence: CDR1 LGHDT, CDR2 YNNKEL (reference sequence). This CDR3 is 16 amino acids long. The V and J ends lost 5 bases and 4 bases, in that order; junction bases with no gene match: 9. The sample originates from a study of blood T cell repertoires in COVID-19. The protocol was immunoSEQ multiplex PCR, while the TCRdb copy is restricted to in-frame clones and leaves out a portion. The table has under 300,000 clones, around 90% seen once. Specimen: PBMCs or T cells enriched from blood (not recorded which). The gene calls are TRBV3-1 (or the pseudogene TRBV3-2) and TRBJ2-2; the match to TRBD1 covers 8 bases. This sequence originates from a human donor in a cohort exposed to, infected with or recovered from COVID-19 (not recorded which). The donor label of this sample is uncertain. The CDR3 spells CASSEVWTGPTGELFF. DNA for the CDR3: TGTGCCAGCAGCGAAGTTTGGACAGGGCCCACCGGGGAGCTGTTTTTT.